The present T cell receptor (beta chain) was sequenced within a study of human T cells and chemical hapten exposure. The CDR3 is 16 amino acids. Trimming took 2 bases from V and 4 from J, leaving 17 bases between them. The germline V gene encodes CDR1 SGDLS and CDR2 YYNGEE. In TCRdb, the RACE reads were re-called with MiXCR into one record per CDR3 protein. This table holds some 340,000 distinct CDR3 sequences, about 7% found once. Time point of the sample: patch test 1, 2 weeks after DPC sensitization. The treatment: therapeutic diphenylcyclopropenone sensitization with weekly scalp DPC. This receptor was taken from a woman aged 18-30 years with alopecia areata. Some clones in this sample may be carry-over from other donors' samples. The material was whole blood, obtained in connection with sensitization to the hapten diphenylcyclopropenone (DPC). The chain links TRBV9 to TRBJ2-3; TRBD1 is a possible D gene (6 bases). CDR3 DNA sequence: TGTGCCAGCAGCGTTGCCGGGACAAAGGGGGCAGATACGCAGTATTTT. It is translated as CASSVAGTKGADTQYF.